This TCR beta chain derives from a study of T cell responses to AZD1222 COVID-19 vaccine. Study-wide results and limits: Nearly half of unique spike-specific TCRs reportedly avoided B.1.351 and B.1.1.7 mutated regions. Clonal diversity was possibly underestimated; the donors were predominantly white British and more often female. Repertoires were obtained only post-peak T cell response.

As to this clone: Its cognate antigen is unknown.

Trimming removed 5 bases at V and 5 bases at J, with 16 bases between. This CDR3 has 15 residues. CDR1 and CDR2 from the germline V gene are MDHEN and SYDVKM. TCRdb keeps only in-frame clones here, not all; method: immunoSEQ multiplex PCR. The sample consists of about 140,000 clones, roughly 89% of them appearing once. This clonotype was obtained from an adult in good health. The V gene is TRBV28, the J gene TRBJ1-5; D is undetermined. Specimen: peripheral blood, collected on day 0 of AZD1222 vaccination. The CDR3 is CASSRRPYGDQPQHF. The CDR3 nucleotides are TGTGCCAGCAGTCGTCGCCCATATGGCGATCAGCCCCAGCATTTT.